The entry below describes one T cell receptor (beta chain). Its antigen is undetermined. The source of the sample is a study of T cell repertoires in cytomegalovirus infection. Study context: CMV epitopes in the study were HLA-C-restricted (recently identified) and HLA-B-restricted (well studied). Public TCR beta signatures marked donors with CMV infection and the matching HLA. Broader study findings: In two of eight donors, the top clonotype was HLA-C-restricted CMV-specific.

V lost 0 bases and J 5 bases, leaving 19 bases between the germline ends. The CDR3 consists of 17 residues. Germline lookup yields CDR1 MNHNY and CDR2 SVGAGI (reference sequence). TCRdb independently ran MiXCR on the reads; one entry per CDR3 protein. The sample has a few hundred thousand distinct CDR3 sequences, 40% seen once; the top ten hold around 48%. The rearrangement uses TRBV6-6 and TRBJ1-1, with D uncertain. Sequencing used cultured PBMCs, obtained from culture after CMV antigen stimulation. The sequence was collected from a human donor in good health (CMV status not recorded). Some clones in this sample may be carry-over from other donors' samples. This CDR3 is CASSYSRRQLSWTEAFF. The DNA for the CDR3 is TGTGCCAGCAGTTACTCACGGCGTCAGTTATCCTGGACTGAAGCTTTCTTT.